The TCR beta chain described here comes from a study of cytomegalovirus exposure and HLA in healthy donors (dated by TCRdb to 2016 to 2017). For the study in its entirety: According to an earlier analysis of a few hundred of the donors, about 190 million T cells yielded over 90 million unique TCR beta sequences and 276 Gb of sequence data. In a later genetic analysis, genome-wide SNP genotypes for about three fifths of the roughly 670 donors were used, and that subset was treated as a discovery cohort. All discovery cohort repertoires had been generated using a single sequencing platform. To predict cytomegalovirus infection status, the study combined high-throughput TCR immunosequencing, statistical association of individual TCRs with disease status, and machine learning. Among the approximately 420 genotyped donors, under 90% belonged to the genetic ancestry cluster associated with self-reported Caucasian donors. Typing coverage varied by locus: roughly 629-630 donors for A, B, C, DRB1 and DQB1; 522 for DQA1; about 590 for DPA1; fewer than 480 for DPB1. A later analysis re-examined previously published TCR beta repertoires from roughly 720 donors and added high-resolution HLA genotyping to investigate patterns of TCR occurrence. Both class I and class II loci were covered by HLA typing, at four-digit resolution. Using immunosequencing, the study profiled T cell repertoires from some 670 subjects and related those repertoires to cytomegalovirus serostatus. About five DR-DQ haplotypes were treated as single units for association and clustering because of strong linkage in the cohort. In an earlier analysis of over 550 of the donors, high-throughput TCR beta sequencing was used to judge whether each TCR beta V gene segment behaved as functional or pseudogenic. The aim of the study was to test whether cataloging public T cell receptors could identify signatures of past pathogen exposure. Among under 450 genotyped donors of the cohort, an average of about 240,000 unique TCR beta nucleotide sequences were sequenced per donor, about a sixth of them non-productive. Rather than using new phenotypic data, the later analysis identified candidate immune exposures from TCR beta sequences and from how often those sequences occurred across donors. Roughly 300 gigabases of sequencing data and approximately 92 million unique TCR sequences made up an early release that covered approximately 700 HLA-typed donors. A separate validation cohort of roughly 120 different subjects was used in addition to the roughly 670-subject first cohort. Donor age, sex, ethnicity and CMV serostatus were compiled together with the repertoire data. Study-wide conclusions, independent of this receptor: A later genetic analysis reported fewer N-insertions in productive TCRs among donors in an Asian-associated ancestry cluster than the roughly 720-donor mean. Specific HLA alleles were associated with 18,000 or so TCR beta sequences at a false discovery rate of 0.05 in a later analysis. In the study, 150 to 200 TCR beta chains were listed as associated with cytomegalovirus. Several of the top co-occurrence clusters appeared to be linked to parvovirus B19, influenza, CMV and Epstein-Barr virus, according to a later analysis. According to a later analysis, most CMV-associated TCR beta chains appeared to be HLA-restricted, and the HLA associations seemed to be driven largely by CMV exposure. An association between a missense DCLRE1C variant and V-gene and J-gene trimming of TCR beta chains was found in a later genetic analysis and replicated in an independent cohort. Most TCR sequences were seen in very few donors, while some public TCRs were found in many individuals. The earlier analysis of some 560 of the donors excluded over 15 rarely observed V segments, including chromosome 9 orphons, because counts were too low. Some IMGT-functional V segments, including TRBV6-2 and TRBV6-3, could not be distinguished by the 87-base-pair reads and were therefore excluded. The sequencing pipeline was judged likely to have produced a cluster of highly shared sequence variants as a technical artifact. In both the original and validation cohorts, the classifier was reported to diagnose cytomegalovirus status with high specificity and sensitivity. A further reported finding was that TCR beta sequences accurately predicted the HLA-A and HLA-B alleles for most subjects in the first cohort. The cohort was sequenced for TCR beta chains only, and without alpha or paired-chain data the features that could be detected were limited. An earlier analysis of several hundred of the donors showed that most TCR beta V segments appeared in productive rearrangements either about 90% or about 30% of the time, which broadly matched IMGT annotations. The only immune exposure information available for the cohort was CMV serostatus. In a later analysis, HLA-associated TCR beta chains showed more clonal expansion and lower generation probabilities than non-associated chains that were equally common. Linkage disequilibrium might explain the correlated functional status among segregating V segments, but an unknown experimental factor could not be excluded. Presence/absence analyses assumed roughly uniform sequencing depth across donors, an assumption that may not hold. In a later analysis, TCR association rates were found to vary across HLA loci, with the most associated TCRs seen for DRB1 alleles and the fewest for HLA-C alleles. HLA typing was unavailable for some donors at each locus, so association tests used only the typed subset. In vitro tests confirmed that a few of the cytomegalovirus-associated TCR beta chains recognize cytomegalovirus antigens. When HLA alleles, especially DR and DQ, strongly co-occurred, attributing TCR associations to individual alleles was difficult. The authors suggested that the approach could potentially be generalized to other disease states and immunological phenotypes.

With respect to this clone: It has no known antigen specificity. Base qualities are not provided; no much larger clone lies one nucleotide away.

The CDR3, from cysteine to phenylalanine, totals 13 residues. Only the CDR3 DNA is retained, 39 bases long and in frame from the first base. Looking up the germline V gene (reference sequence) yields CDR1 MNHEY and CDR2 SMNVEV. For this chain, trimming is 2 bases at the V end and 4 bases at the J end, and the number of junction bases without a gene match is 1. In total, over 600 healthy bone marrow donors made up the cohort. At the time of sampling, every cohort member was nominally healthy, though immune exposures that went unrecorded were likely present. The donor tested CMV seronegative and was one of the 352 seronegative cohort members. A peripheral blood sample was collected from each donor, and TCR beta sequencing was performed on peripheral blood mononuclear cells. Genomic DNA was extracted from the blood cell samples with the Qiagen DNeasy Blood Extraction Kit. Library preparation employed the immunoSEQ multiplex PCR assay. For the multiplex PCR, a mixture combining 60 forward primers for TCR Vbeta segments and 13 reverse primers for TCR Jbeta segments was used. Amplification of the CDR3 region of rearranged TCR beta genes was performed with a multiplex PCR assay on genomic DNA. The Illumina HiSeq System was used to sequence the amplified TCR beta libraries as 87-base-pair reads. The authors' analysis ran thus. A later analysis counted tens of millions of unique TCR beta chains across the 666 repertoires, and some 11 million of these chains were shared by at least two donors. Raw reads were error-corrected and collapsed into unique sequences by a nearest-neighbor algorithm in which closely related sequences were merged to remove PCR and sequencing errors. CDR3 sequences were aligned to IMGT reference sequences to assign V, D and J gene segments. For a sequence to be retained, a match of at least six nucleotides was required to both a V gene segment and a J gene segment. Rearrangements were called productive when the CDR3 lacked stop codons and stayed in frame with V and J; all others were non-productive. CDR3 was defined by IMGT convention, running from the second conserved V-encoded cysteine to the conserved J-encoded phenylalanine. The earlier analysis of about 610 of the donors excluded sequences that lacked an unambiguous match to a single V gene segment. An earlier analysis of fewer than 750 of the donors classified V segments as functional when productive rearrangements were above 56.7% and as segregating when the standard deviation between donors was above 5%. A statistical classification framework was developed to diagnose cytomegalovirus status using the catalog of TCR beta chain sequences. In a later analysis, TCR nucleotide sequences were compared against IMGT/GENE-DB human TR gene sequences so that V and J genes could be assigned. Using the TCRdist pipeline, a later analysis assigned CDR3 sequences along with most-parsimonious VDJ recombination scenarios. A later analysis defined each TCR beta chain by its CDR3 amino acid sequence plus V-gene family, and excluded reads lacking a unique V-gene family. A later analysis removed 500 to 600 highly shared, low-generation-probability nucleotide sequences to deal with suspected cross-contamination and a sequencing artifact. In a later analysis, a clonal expansion index for each public chain was calculated from normalized within-repertoire ranks of inferred template counts. A later analysis computed generation probabilities with a VDJ recombination model fitted to out-of-frame rearrangements, and checked the results against IGoR. In a later analysis, hypergeometric tests were used to score TCR-TCR, TCR-HLA and TCR-CMV co-occurrence, with a repertoire-size bias correction applied to TCR pairs. A later analysis estimated false discovery rates by permuting HLA or CMV assignments 20 times. In a later analysis, co-occurring TCRs were grouped using DBSCAN, with TCRdist sequence similarity added in when clustering inside HLA-allele-positive subsets. Repertoires with fewer than 30,000 or more than 120,000 public chains, plus five repertoires with anomalous nucleotide sharing, were excluded from co-occurrence clustering. The immuneACCESS repertoire file appears here via TCRdb, limited to in-frame rearrangements. These files lack a portion of the clones; in checked studies, under half of the deficit traces to unresolved V genes, and the cause of the others is not known. V and J calls and clone size are given by that table; D and trimming were obtained from the DNA. The sample table records more than 150,000 clones; 81% of these occur just once. The ten largest account for about 2.2% of the sample.

Recombination linked TRBV27 to TRBJ2-5; the central 7 bases match TRBD1. The receptor was derived from a woman aged 25-40 years in good health and CMV-seronegative. Sequencing was done on a sample of PBMCs. The nucleotide sequence reads TGTGCCAGCAGTTTAACAGGGGTAGAGACCCAGTACTTC. Its coded protein is CASSLTGVETQYF.